This is a list of T cell receptor beta chains from one sample in a study of CD8 T cells in ankylosing spondylitis. TCRdb itself ran the 5' RACE reads through MiXCR, one entry per CDR3 protein. The sample contains under 950,000 distinct CDR3 sequences, 15% to 20% of which appear only once. Sequencing input: blood, either unsorted or a sorted T cell fraction (not recorded which). The receptors shown here come from a male donor with ankylosing spondylitis. The CDR3 runs from the conserved cysteine through the conserved F or W. The D gene is left open where the match is weak. Size is stated for part of the rows, as once, few or many counts, or as a class when the clone is expanded.

j_gene: TRBJ1-5
v_gene: TRBV2
abundance: -
len: 15
d_gene: TRBD1
CDR3nt: TGTGCCAGCAGTAACAGGGGGGGGGAGAATCAGCCCCAGCATTTT
CDR3aa: CASSNRGGENQPQHF

j_gene: TRBJ1-2
v_gene: TRBV2
abundance: few
len: 14
d_gene: -
CDR3nt: TGTGCCAGCAGTGAAGCGGGGTCGCGCTATGGCTACACCTTC
CDR3aa: CASSEAGSRYGYTF

j_gene: TRBJ2-1
v_gene: TRBV12-3/TRBV12-4
abundance: few
len: 15
d_gene: TRBD2
CDR3nt: TGTGCCAGCGGCAGCGGGGCCAGCTCCTACAATGAGCAGTTCTTC
CDR3aa: CASGSGASSYNEQFF

j_gene: TRBJ2-7
v_gene: TRBV29-1
abundance: few
len: 10
d_gene: -
CDR3nt: TGCAGCGTGACGACAGGCAAGCAGTACTTC
CDR3aa: CSVTTGKQYF

j_gene: TRBJ1-1
v_gene: TRBV20-1
abundance: -
len: 13
d_gene: -
CDR3nt: TGCAGTGCTAGGTATATGGAGAACACTGAAGCTTTCTTT
CDR3aa: CSARYMENTEAFF

j_gene: TRBJ2-2
v_gene: TRBV10-2
abundance: -
len: 14
d_gene: -
CDR3nt: TGCGCCAGCAGTGCCAGGGGAGGCACCGGGGAGCTGTTTTTT
CDR3aa: CASSARGGTGELFF

j_gene: TRBJ1-1
v_gene: TRBV12-3/TRBV12-4
abundance: few
len: 14
d_gene: -
CDR3nt: TGTGCCAGCACCCCGGCGGATATGAACACTGAAGCTTTCTTT
CDR3aa: CASTPADMNTEAFF

j_gene: TRBJ2-3
v_gene: TRBV5-1
abundance: many
len: 15
d_gene: -
CDR3nt: TGCGCCAGCCGTTGGGGCAGGGGCTTAACAGATACGCAGTATTTT
CDR3aa: CASRWGRGLTDTQYF

j_gene: TRBJ1-1
v_gene: TRBV7-9
abundance: many
len: 13
d_gene: -
CDR3nt: TGTGCCAGCAGCTCGCAGCAGAACACTGAAGCTTTCTTT
CDR3aa: CASSSQQNTEAFF

j_gene: TRBJ2-3
v_gene: TRBV15
abundance: -
len: 17
d_gene: TRBD2
CDR3nt: TGTGCCACCAGCAGAGAATTACTAGCGGGAGCCACAGATACGCAGTATTTT
CDR3aa: CATSRELLAGATDTQYF

j_gene: TRBJ2-7
v_gene: TRBV6-2/TRBV6-3
abundance: -
len: 15
d_gene: TRBD1
CDR3nt: TGTGCCAGCAGTTCCCGGGACAGCTCTTACTACGAGCAGTACTTC
CDR3aa: CASSSRDSSYYEQYF

j_gene: TRBJ1-1
v_gene: TRBV12-3/TRBV12-4
abundance: few
len: 14
d_gene: TRBD1
CDR3nt: TGTGCCAGCAGTTTTGGGACAGGGAAGACTGAAGCTTTCTTT
CDR3aa: CASSFGTGKTEAFF

j_gene: TRBJ2-7
v_gene: TRBV27
abundance: -
len: 15
d_gene: TRBD2
CDR3nt: TGTGCCAGCAGTTTAGCCGGGACTAGCAGAAAGGAGCAGTACTTC
CDR3aa: CASSLAGTSRKEQYF

j_gene: TRBJ2-3
v_gene: TRBV29-1
abundance: few
len: 15
d_gene: TRBD1
CDR3nt: TGCAGCGTTGGTCCCGGGACAGGGGTGGCAGATACGCAGTATTTT
CDR3aa: CSVGPGTGVADTQYF

j_gene: TRBJ1-5
v_gene: TRBV16
abundance: -
len: 15
d_gene: TRBD1
CDR3nt: TGTGCCAGCAGCCAATCGGACAGGGGCAATCAGCCCCAGCATTTT
CDR3aa: CASSQSDRGNQPQHF

j_gene: TRBJ1-5
v_gene: TRBV12-3/TRBV12-4
abundance: -
len: 18
d_gene: -
CDR3nt: TGTGCCAGCAGCGGGGGCTCCCTGGAAGGGTTTAGCAATCAGCCCCAGCATTTT
CDR3aa: CASSGGSLEGFSNQPQHF

j_gene: TRBJ1-4
v_gene: TRBV7-8
abundance: many
len: 14
d_gene: -
CDR3nt: TGTGCCAGCAGCTTAGGGGCAGGGGTCGAAAAACTGTTTTTT
CDR3aa: CASSLGAGVEKLFF

j_gene: TRBJ1-1
v_gene: TRBV25-1
abundance: few
len: 15
d_gene: TRBD1
CDR3nt: TGTGCCAGCAGTGACAGGGGGAGTAGGATGGCTGAAGCTTTCTTT
CDR3aa: CASSDRGSRMAEAFF

j_gene: TRBJ2-2
v_gene: TRBV6-2/TRBV6-3
abundance: few
len: 13
d_gene: -
CDR3nt: TGTGCCAGCAGTTACTCAGGGTTCCGGGAGCTGTTTTTT
CDR3aa: CASSYSGFRELFF

j_gene: TRBJ2-3
v_gene: TRBV30
abundance: -
len: 12
d_gene: -
CDR3nt: TGTGCCTGGAGTGTCGTGGTGTATACGCAGTATTTT
CDR3aa: CAWSVVVYTQYF

j_gene: TRBJ1-1
v_gene: TRBV2
abundance: -
len: 14
d_gene: TRBD1
CDR3nt: TGTGCCAGCACGGGGGACAGGAGGAACACTGAAGCTTTCTTT
CDR3aa: CASTGDRRNTEAFF

j_gene: TRBJ1-1
v_gene: TRBV20-1
abundance: -
len: 13
d_gene: -
CDR3nt: TGCAGTGCTAGAGCTGGGGTCCGGACTGAAGCTTTCTTT
CDR3aa: CSARAGVRTEAFF

j_gene: TRBJ1-2
v_gene: TRBV20-1
abundance: few
len: 15
d_gene: TRBD1
CDR3nt: TGCAGTGCTAGAGGACCCGAGGGGGCTATTAATGGCTACACCTTC
CDR3aa: CSARGPEGAINGYTF

j_gene: TRBJ2-2
v_gene: TRBV5-1
abundance: few
len: 16
d_gene: TRBD1
CDR3nt: TGCGCCAGCAGCCCTGCCCCGACAGGGGCCGCCGGGGAGCTGTTTTTT
CDR3aa: CASSPAPTGAAGELFF

j_gene: TRBJ2-7
v_gene: TRBV4-3
abundance: few
len: 14
d_gene: TRBD2
CDR3nt: TGCGCCAGCAGCCAGGGACCGGGACTAGGACTGCAGTACTTC
CDR3aa: CASSQGPGLGLQYF

j_gene: TRBJ2-1
v_gene: TRBV4-2
abundance: -
len: 17
d_gene: TRBD2
CDR3nt: TGTGCCAGCAGCCAGGGGAGGGGACTAGCGGGGGACAATGAGCAGTTCTTC
CDR3aa: CASSQGRGLAGDNEQFF

j_gene: TRBJ2-2
v_gene: TRBV6-4
abundance: few
len: 15
d_gene: TRBD1
CDR3nt: TGTGCCAGCAGTGACTCGTCAGGGGGCACCGGGGAGCTGTTTTTT
CDR3aa: CASSDSSGGTGELFF

j_gene: TRBJ1-2
v_gene: TRBV7-9
abundance: few
len: 15
d_gene: TRBD1
CDR3nt: TGTGCCAGCAGCTTAGAAGGGACAGGCCTATATGGCTACACCTTC
CDR3aa: CASSLEGTGLYGYTF

j_gene: TRBJ1-5
v_gene: TRBV5-1
abundance: -
len: 13
d_gene: -
CDR3nt: TGCGCCAGCAGCTTGGATATGAATCAGCCCCAGCATTTT
CDR3aa: CASSLDMNQPQHF

j_gene: TRBJ2-3
v_gene: TRBV20-1
abundance: -
len: 13
d_gene: -
CDR3nt: TGCAGTGCTAGAGATCCGCAACTAGATACGCAGTATTTT
CDR3aa: CSARDPQLDTQYF

j_gene: TRBJ2-7
v_gene: TRBV27
abundance: -
len: 15
d_gene: -
CDR3nt: TGTGCCAGCCAAGAAGAGGCGGGGTCCGCATACGAGCAGTACTTC
CDR3aa: CASQEEAGSAYEQYF

j_gene: TRBJ2-3
v_gene: TRBV12-3/TRBV12-4
abundance: few
len: 22
d_gene: TRBD2
CDR3nt: TGTGCCAGCAGTTTTTTACGCGGGCGGGGACTAGCGGGAAGAGAGGTCACAGATACGCAGTATTTT
CDR3aa: CASSFLRGRGLAGREVTDTQYF

j_gene: TRBJ2-1
v_gene: TRBV9
abundance: -
len: 16
d_gene: -
CDR3nt: TGTGCCAGCAGCATCGTTAAGAGGGGCTCCCACAATGAGCAGTTCTTC
CDR3aa: CASSIVKRGSHNEQFF

j_gene: TRBJ2-7
v_gene: TRBV12-3/TRBV12-4
abundance: -
len: 16
d_gene: TRBD1
CDR3nt: TGTGCCAGCACCCAGGGTGACAGGGGTGTAAGGTACGAGCAGTACTTC
CDR3aa: CASTQGDRGVRYEQYF

j_gene: TRBJ1-4
v_gene: TRBV25-1
abundance: -
len: 14
d_gene: -
CDR3nt: TGTGCCAGCAGTGATGAGGGGAGAAGTGAAAAACTGTTTTTT
CDR3aa: CASSDEGRSEKLFF

j_gene: TRBJ1-2
v_gene: TRBV14
abundance: -
len: 15
d_gene: TRBD1
CDR3nt: TGTGCCAGCAGCCAGATTGGACAGGGGGCCGTCGGCTACACCTTC
CDR3aa: CASSQIGQGAVGYTF

j_gene: TRBJ2-1
v_gene: TRBV20-1
abundance: few
len: 13
d_gene: TRBD2
CDR3nt: TGCAGTGCAACGGGACTAGCGGGGGTTGAGCAGTTCTTC
CDR3aa: CSATGLAGVEQFF

j_gene: TRBJ2-1
v_gene: TRBV20-1
abundance: -
len: 14
d_gene: -
CDR3nt: TGTAGTGCTGCTGATTACTACTCCTACAATGAGCAGTTCTTC
CDR3aa: CSAADYYSYNEQFF

j_gene: TRBJ2-5
v_gene: TRBV29-1
abundance: few
len: 12
d_gene: -
CDR3nt: TGCAGCGTTGAGGGGTATCTGGAGACCCAGTACTTC
CDR3aa: CSVEGYLETQYF

j_gene: TRBJ2-3
v_gene: TRBV20-1
abundance: -
len: 13
d_gene: -
CDR3nt: TGCAGTGCTCCCTCTTCTGGCACAGATACGCAGTATTTT
CDR3aa: CSAPSSGTDTQYF

j_gene: TRBJ2-1
v_gene: TRBV5-1
abundance: few
len: 14
d_gene: TRBD2
CDR3nt: TGCGCCAGCAGCTCTAGCGGGGGGGCCCCGGTATATTTCTTC
CDR3aa: CASSSSGGAPVYFF

j_gene: TRBJ2-7
v_gene: TRBV5-6
abundance: -
len: 14
d_gene: -
CDR3nt: TGTGCCAGCAGCTTGAGGTCAGGGGACTACGAGCAGTACTTC
CDR3aa: CASSLRSGDYEQYF

j_gene: TRBJ2-6
v_gene: TRBV12-3/TRBV12-4
abundance: many
len: 15
d_gene: -
CDR3nt: TGTGCCAGCACCCCGAGGACGGAACGACTAGACGTCCTGACTTTC
CDR3aa: CASTPRTERLDVLTF

j_gene: TRBJ2-5
v_gene: TRBV7-2
abundance: few
len: 15
d_gene: TRBD2
CDR3nt: TGTGCCAGCAGCCTAGCCTCGAATAGCGGGGAGACCCAGTACTTC
CDR3aa: CASSLASNSGETQYF

j_gene: TRBJ1-2
v_gene: TRBV20-1
abundance: -
len: 11
d_gene: -
CDR3nt: TGCAGTGCTAGAGATTGGACCGACTACACCTTC
CDR3aa: CSARDWTDYTF

j_gene: TRBJ1-2
v_gene: TRBV12-5
abundance: -
len: 15
d_gene: -
CDR3nt: TGTGCTAGTGGTTTGGTACGCGGTTGGCTCTATGGCTACACCTTC
CDR3aa: CASGLVRGWLYGYTF

j_gene: TRBJ2-5
v_gene: TRBV5-1
abundance: -
len: 14
d_gene: -
CDR3nt: TGCGCCAGCAGCCCCTTCGCAGGGGAAGAGACCCAGTACTTC
CDR3aa: CASSPFAGEETQYF

j_gene: TRBJ2-3
v_gene: TRBV2
abundance: -
len: 12
d_gene: -
CDR3nt: TGTGCCAGCAGTGAAGGGGTTAATACGCAGTATTTT
CDR3aa: CASSEGVNTQYF

j_gene: TRBJ2-2
v_gene: TRBV5-1
abundance: few
len: 15
d_gene: -
CDR3nt: TGCGCCAGCAGCTTGTGGACAATGAACACCGGGGAGCTGTTTTTT
CDR3aa: CASSLWTMNTGELFF

j_gene: TRBJ2-1
v_gene: TRBV4-1
abundance: -
len: 15
d_gene: -
CDR3nt: TGCGCCAGCAGCCCTACTGGCCAACAGGTGGATGAGCAGTTCTTC
CDR3aa: CASSPTGQQVDEQFF

j_gene: TRBJ2-7
v_gene: TRBV11-2
abundance: few
len: 15
d_gene: -
CDR3nt: TGTGCCAGCAGCTCAGGGGCGGGGCGGTCGTACGAGCAGTACTTC
CDR3aa: CASSSGAGRSYEQYF